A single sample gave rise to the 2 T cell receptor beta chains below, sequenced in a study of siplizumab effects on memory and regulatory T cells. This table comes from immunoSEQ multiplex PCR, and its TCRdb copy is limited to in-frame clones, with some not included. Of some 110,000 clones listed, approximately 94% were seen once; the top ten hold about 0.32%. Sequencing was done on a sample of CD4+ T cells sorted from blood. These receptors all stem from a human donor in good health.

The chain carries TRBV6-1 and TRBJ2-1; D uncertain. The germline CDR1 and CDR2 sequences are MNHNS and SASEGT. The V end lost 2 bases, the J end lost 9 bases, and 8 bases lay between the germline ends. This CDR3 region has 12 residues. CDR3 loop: CASSETRFEQFF. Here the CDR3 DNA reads TGTGCCAGCAGTGAAACAAGGTTTGAGCAGTTCTTC.

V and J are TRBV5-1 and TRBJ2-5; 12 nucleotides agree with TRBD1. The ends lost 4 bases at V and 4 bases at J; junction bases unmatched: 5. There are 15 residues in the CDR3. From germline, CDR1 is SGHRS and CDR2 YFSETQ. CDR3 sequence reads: CASSPGTGGRETQYF. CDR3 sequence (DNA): TGCGCCAGCAGCCCCGGGACAGGGGGCCGAGAGACCCAGTACTTC.